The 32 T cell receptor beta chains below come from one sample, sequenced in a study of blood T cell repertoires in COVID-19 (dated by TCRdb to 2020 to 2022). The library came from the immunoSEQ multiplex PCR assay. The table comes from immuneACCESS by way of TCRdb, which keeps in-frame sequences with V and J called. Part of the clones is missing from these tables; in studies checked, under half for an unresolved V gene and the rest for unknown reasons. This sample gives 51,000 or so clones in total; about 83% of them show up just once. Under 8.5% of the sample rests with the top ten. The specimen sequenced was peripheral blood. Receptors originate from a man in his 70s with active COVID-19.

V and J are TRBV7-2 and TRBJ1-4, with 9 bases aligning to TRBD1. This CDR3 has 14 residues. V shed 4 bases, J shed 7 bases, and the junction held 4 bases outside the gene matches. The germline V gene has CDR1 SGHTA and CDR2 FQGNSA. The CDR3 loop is CASSYGQGSEKLFF. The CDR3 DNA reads TGTGCCAGCAGCTACGGACAGGGGAGTGAAAAACTGTTTTTT.

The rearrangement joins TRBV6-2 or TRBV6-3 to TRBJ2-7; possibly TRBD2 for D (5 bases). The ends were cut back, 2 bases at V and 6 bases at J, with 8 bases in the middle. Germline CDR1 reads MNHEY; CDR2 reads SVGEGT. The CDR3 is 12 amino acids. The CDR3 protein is CASSYTAGEQYF. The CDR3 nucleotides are TGTGCCAGCAGTTACACTGCGGGCGAGCAGTACTTC.

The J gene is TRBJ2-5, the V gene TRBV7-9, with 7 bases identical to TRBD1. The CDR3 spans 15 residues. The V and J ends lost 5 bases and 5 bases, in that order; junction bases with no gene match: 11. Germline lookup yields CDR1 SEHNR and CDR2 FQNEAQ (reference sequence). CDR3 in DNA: TGTGCCAGCAGCGGAGGACAGGTCGGTGATGAGACCCAGTACTTC. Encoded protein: CASSGGQVGDETQYF.

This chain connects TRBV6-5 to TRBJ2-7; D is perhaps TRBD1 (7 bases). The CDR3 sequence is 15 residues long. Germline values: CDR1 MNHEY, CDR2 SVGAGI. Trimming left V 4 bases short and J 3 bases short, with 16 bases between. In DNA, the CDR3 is TGTGCCAGCAGTTGGAGGGGGCAGAGGCTCTACGAGCAGTACTTC. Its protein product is CASSWRGQRLYEQYF.

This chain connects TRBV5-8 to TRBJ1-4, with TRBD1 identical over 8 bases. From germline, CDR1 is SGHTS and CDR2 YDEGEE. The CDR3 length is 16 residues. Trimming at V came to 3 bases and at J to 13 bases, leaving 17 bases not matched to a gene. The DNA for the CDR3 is TGTGCCAGCAGCTCGACCGGACAGGGCGGGGGTTCGGGACTGTTTTTT. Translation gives CASSSTGQGGGSGLFF.

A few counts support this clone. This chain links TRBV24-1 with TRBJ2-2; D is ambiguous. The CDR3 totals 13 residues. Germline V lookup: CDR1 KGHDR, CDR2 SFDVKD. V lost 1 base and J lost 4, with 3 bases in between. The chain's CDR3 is CATSDLATGELFF. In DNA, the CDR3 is TGTGCCACCAGTGATTTAGCCACCGGGGAGCTGTTTTTT.

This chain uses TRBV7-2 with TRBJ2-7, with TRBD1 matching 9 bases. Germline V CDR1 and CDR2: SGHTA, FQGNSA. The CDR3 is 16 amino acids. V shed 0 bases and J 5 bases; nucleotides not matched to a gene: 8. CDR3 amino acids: CASSLADWDRVNEQYF. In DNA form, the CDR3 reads TGTGCCAGCAGCTTAGCGGACTGGGACAGGGTGAACGAGCAGTACTTC.

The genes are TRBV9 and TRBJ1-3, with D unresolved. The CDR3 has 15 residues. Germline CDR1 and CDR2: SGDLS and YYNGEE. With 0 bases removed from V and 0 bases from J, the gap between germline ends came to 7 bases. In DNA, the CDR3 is TGTGCCAGCAGCGTAGACGGAGGCTCTGGAAACACCATATATTTT. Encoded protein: CASSVDGGSGNTIYF.

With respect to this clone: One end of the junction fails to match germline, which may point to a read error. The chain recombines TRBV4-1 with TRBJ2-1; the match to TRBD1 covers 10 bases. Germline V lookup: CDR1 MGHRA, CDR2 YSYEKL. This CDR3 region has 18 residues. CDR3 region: CASSQGYSDRGPYDEQFF. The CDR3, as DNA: TGCGCCAGCAGCCAAGGATATAGCGACAGGGGGCCCTACGATGAGCAGTTCTTC.

CDR3 bases: TGCGCCAGCAGCTGGGGGACTAGCGGGACCGGGGAGCTGTTTTTT. As protein: CASSWGTSGTGELFF. The V call is TRBV5-1, the J call TRBJ2-2; 12 bases align to TRBD2. Germline V gives CDR1 SGHRS, CDR2 YFSETQ. CDR3 length: 15 residues. Losses at the gene ends were 3 bases for V and 5 bases for J; bases not matched to a gene: 2.

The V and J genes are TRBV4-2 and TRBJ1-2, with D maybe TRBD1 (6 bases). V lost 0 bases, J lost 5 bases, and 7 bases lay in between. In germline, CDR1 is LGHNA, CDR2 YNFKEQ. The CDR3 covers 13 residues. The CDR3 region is CASSQETGYGYTF. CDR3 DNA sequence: TGTGCCAGCAGCCAAGAGACAGGTTATGGCTACACCTTC.

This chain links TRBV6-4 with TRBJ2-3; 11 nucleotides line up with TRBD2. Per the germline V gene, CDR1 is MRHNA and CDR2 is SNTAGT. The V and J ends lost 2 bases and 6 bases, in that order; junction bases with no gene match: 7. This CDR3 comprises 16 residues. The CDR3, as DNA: TGTGCCAGCAGTGACGGGATAGCGGGGGGGCCGGATACGCAGTATTTT. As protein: CASSDGIAGGPDTQYF.

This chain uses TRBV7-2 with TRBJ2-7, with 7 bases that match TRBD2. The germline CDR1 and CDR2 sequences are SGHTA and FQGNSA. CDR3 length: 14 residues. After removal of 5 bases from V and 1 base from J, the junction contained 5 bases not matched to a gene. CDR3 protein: CASSGGLGSYEQYF. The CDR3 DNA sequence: TGTGCCAGCAGCGGCGGACTAGGGTCCTACGAGCAGTACTTC.

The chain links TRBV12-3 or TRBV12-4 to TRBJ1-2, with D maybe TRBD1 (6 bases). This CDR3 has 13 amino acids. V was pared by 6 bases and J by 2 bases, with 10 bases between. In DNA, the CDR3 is TGTGCCAGCAGCAAAGACAGGAACTATGGCTACACCTTC. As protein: CASSKDRNYGYTF.

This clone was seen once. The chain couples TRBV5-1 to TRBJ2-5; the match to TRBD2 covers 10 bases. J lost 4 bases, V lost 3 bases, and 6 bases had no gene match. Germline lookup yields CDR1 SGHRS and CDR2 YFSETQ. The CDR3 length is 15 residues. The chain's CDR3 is CASSSPSGGTETQYF. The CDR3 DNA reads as TGCGCCAGCAGCTCCCCTAGCGGGGGCACAGAGACCCAGTACTTC.

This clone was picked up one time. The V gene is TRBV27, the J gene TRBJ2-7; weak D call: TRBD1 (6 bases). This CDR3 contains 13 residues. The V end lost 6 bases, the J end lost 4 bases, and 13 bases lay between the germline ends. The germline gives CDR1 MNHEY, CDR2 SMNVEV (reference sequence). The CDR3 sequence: CASRKGTPYEQYF. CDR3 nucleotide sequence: TGTGCCAGCAGGAAAGGGACACCTTACGAGCAGTACTTC.

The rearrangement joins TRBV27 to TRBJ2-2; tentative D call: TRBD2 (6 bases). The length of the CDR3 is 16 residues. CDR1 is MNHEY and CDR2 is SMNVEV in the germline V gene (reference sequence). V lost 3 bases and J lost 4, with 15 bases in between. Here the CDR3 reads CASSLGGLTSTGELFF. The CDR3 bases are TGTGCCAGCAGTTTGGGGGGATTAACCTCCACCGGGGAGCTGTTTTTT.

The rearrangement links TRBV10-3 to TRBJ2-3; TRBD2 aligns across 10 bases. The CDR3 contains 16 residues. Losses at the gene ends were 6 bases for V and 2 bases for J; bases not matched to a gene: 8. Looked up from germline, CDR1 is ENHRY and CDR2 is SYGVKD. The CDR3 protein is CAIRALAGGVTDTQYF. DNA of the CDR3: TGTGCCATCAGGGCCTTAGCGGGGGGCGTCACAGATACGCAGTATTTT.

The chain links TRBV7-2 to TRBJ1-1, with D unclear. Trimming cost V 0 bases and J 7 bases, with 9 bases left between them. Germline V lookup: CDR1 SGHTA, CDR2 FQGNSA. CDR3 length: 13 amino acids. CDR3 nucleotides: TGTGCCAGCAGCTTAGCCATGCTACGTGAAGCTTTCTTT. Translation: CASSLAMLREAFF.

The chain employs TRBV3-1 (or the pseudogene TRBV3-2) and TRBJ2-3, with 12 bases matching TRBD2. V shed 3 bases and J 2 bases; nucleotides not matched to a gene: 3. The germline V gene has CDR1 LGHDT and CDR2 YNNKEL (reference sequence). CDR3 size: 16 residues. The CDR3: CASSQASGGATDTQYF. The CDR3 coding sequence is TGTGCCAGCAGCCAGGCTAGCGGGGGGGCCACAGATACGCAGTATTTT.

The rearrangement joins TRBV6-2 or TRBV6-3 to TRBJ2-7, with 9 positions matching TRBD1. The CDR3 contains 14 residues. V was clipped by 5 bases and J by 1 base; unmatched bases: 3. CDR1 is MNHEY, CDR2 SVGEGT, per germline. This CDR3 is CASSAGTGSYEQYF. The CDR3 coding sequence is TGTGCCAGCAGTGCCGGGACAGGGTCCTACGAGCAGTACTTC.

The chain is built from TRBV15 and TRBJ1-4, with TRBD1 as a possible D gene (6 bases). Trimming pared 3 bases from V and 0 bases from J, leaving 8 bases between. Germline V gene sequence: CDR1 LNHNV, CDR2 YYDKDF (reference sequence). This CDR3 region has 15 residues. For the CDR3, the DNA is TGTGCCACCAGCAGCAGGGGTGCAACTAATGAAAAACTGTTTTTT. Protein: CATSSRGATNEKLFF.

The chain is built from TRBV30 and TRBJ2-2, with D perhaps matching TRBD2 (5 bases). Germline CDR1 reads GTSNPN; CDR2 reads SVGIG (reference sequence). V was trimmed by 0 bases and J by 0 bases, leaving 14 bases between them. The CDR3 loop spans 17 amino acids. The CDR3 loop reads CAWSVNWGVANTGELFF. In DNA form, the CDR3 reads TGTGCCTGGAGTGTAAATTGGGGAGTCGCGAACACCGGGGAGCTGTTTTTT.

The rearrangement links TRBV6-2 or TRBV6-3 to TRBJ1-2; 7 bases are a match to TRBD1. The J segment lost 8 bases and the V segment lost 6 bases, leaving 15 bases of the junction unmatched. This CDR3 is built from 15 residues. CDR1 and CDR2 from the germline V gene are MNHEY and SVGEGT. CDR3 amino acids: CASSRDRAQRGGYTF. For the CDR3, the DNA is TGTGCCAGCAGCAGAGACAGGGCGCAACGGGGGGGCTACACCTTC.

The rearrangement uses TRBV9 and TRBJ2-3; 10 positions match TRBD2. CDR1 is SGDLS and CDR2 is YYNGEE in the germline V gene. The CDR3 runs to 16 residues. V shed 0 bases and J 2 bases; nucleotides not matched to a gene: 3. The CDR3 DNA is TGTGCCAGCAGCGTAGGGAGCGGGGGGGACACAGATACGCAGTATTTT. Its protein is CASSVGSGGDTDTQYF.

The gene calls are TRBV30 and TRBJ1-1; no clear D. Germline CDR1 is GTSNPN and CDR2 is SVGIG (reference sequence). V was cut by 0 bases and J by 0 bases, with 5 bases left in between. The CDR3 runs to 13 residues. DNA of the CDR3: TGTGCCTGGAGTGTACAGCTGAACACTGAAGCTTTCTTT. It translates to CAWSVQLNTEAFF. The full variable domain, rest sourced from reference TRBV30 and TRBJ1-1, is SQTIHQWPATLVQPVGSPLSLECTVEGTSNPNLYWYRQAAGRGLQLLFYSVGIGQISSEVPQNLSASRPQDRQFILSSKKLLLSDSGFYLCAWSVQLNTEAFFGQGTRLTVV.

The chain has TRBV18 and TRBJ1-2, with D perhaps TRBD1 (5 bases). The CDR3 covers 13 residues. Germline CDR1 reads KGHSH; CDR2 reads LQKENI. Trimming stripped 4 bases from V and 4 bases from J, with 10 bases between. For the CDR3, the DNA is TGTGCCAGCTCACTAGGGACTGGCTATGGCTACACCTTC. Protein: CASSLGTGYGYTF.

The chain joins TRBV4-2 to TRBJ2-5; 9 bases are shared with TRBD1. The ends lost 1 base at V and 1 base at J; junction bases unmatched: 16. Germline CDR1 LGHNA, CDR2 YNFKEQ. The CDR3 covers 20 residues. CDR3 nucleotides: TGTGCCAGCAGCCAAGTCCCTGCCCTTGGGGGACAGGGAGCCCAAGAGACCCAGTACTTC. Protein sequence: CASSQVPALGGQGAQETQYF.

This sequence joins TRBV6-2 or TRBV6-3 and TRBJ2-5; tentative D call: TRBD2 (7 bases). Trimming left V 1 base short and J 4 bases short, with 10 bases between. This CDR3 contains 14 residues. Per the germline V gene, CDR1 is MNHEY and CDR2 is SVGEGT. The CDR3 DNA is TGTGCCAGCAGTTACTGGGGGGGCGCAGAGACCCAGTACTTC. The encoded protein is CASSYWGGAETQYF.

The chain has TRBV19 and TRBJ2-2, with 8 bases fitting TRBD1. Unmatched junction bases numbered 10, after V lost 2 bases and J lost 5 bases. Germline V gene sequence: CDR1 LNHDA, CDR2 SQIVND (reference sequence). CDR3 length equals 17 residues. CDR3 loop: CASSIPPDRADTGELFF. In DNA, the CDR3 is TGTGCCAGTAGTATACCTCCGGACAGGGCAGATACCGGGGAGCTGTTTTTT.

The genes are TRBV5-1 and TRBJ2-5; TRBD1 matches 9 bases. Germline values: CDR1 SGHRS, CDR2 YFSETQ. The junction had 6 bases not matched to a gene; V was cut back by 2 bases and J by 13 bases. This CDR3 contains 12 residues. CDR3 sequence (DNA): TGCGCCAGCAGCTTAGGGGACAGGGAATGGTACTTC. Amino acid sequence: CASSLGDREWYF.

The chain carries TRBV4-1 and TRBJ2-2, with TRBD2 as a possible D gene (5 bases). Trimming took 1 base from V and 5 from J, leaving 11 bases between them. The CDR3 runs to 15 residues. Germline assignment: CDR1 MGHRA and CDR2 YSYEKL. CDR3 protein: CASSQGTGETGELFF. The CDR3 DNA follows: TGCGCCAGCAGCCAAGGGACTGGGGAGACCGGGGAGCTGTTTTTT.